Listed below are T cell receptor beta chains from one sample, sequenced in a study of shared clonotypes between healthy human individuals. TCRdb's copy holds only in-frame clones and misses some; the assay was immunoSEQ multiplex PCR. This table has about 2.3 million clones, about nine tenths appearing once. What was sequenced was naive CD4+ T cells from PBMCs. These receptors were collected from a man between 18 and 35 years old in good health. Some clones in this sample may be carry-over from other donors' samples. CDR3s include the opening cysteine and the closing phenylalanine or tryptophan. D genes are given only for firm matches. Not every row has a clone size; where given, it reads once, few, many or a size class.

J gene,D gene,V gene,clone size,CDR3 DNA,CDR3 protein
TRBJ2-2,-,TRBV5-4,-,TGTGCCAGCAGCTTGGAAGGGCGCGGGGAGCTGTTTTTT,CASSLEGRGELFF
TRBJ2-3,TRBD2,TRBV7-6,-,TGTGCCAGCAGCTTAGCTGCGGGAGGGCCGGGAGATACGCAGTATTTT,CASSLAAGGPGDTQYF
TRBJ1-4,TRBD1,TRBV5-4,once,TGTGCCAGCAGTTTTCAGGGACAGGGTATAGGCGAAAAACTGTTTTTT,CASSFQGQGIGEKLFF
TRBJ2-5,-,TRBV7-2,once,TGTGCCAGCAGCTTAGAATACAGTCAAGAGACCCAGTACTTC,CASSLEYSQETQYF
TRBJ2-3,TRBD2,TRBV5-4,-,TGTGCCGGACGAAAATCGGTATCTAGCGGGAGAGGATCAGATACGCAGTATTTT,CAGRKSVSSGRGSDTQYF
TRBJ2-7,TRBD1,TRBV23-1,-,TGCGCCAGCAGTCAATCGCGACAGGGGATCTACGAGCAGTACTTC,CASSQSRQGIYEQYF
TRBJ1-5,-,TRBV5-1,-,TGCGCCAGCAGCCACCCCTTCAACTTTCCGCCCCAGCATTTT,CASSHPFNFPPQHF
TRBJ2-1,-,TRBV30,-,TGTGCCTGGACTAAGGGGTTGGGAAATGAGCAGTTCTTC,CAWTKGLGNEQFF
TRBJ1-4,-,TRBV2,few,TGTGCCAGCAGCCCGGACTGGAGACTGTTTTTT,CASSPDWRLFF
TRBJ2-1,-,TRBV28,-,TGTACCAGCACCAGGGAGGCCTGGCAGGGTGAGCAGTTCTTC,CTSTREAWQGEQFF
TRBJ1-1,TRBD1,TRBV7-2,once,TGTGCCAGCAGCTTCTCCGGGACAGGAGGGAACACTGAAGCTTTCTTT,CASSFSGTGGNTEAFF
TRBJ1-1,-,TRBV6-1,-,TGTGGCCTTACAGAGCCAGCTTTCTTT,CGLTEPAFF
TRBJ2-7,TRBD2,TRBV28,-,TGTGCCAGCAGTTTTAGCGGGAGCTCCTACGAGCAGTACTTC,CASSFSGSSYEQYF
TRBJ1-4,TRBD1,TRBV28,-,TGTGCCAGCAGCCCACAGGGGGCGGCAACTAATGAAAAACTGTTTTTT,CASSPQGAATNEKLFF
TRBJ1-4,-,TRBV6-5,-,TGTGCCAGCAGTTACAGGGGTGGGGGAAAACTGTTTTTT,CASSYRGGGKLFF
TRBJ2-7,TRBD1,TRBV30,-,TGTGCCAGTAAACAGGGGGCGGCCTACGAGCAGTACTTC,CASKQGAAYEQYF
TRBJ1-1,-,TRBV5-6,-,TGTGCCAGCAGATTGGGCCAATACACTGAAGCTTTCTTT,CASRLGQYTEAFF
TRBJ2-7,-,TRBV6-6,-,TGTGCCAGCAGTTACTCGAGCCCGGCGAGCTCCTGCGAGCAGTACTTC,CASSYSSPASSCEQYF
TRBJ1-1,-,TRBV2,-,TGTGCCAGCAGTGATAGCCGGATATACACTGAAGCTTTCTTT,CASSDSRIYTEAFF
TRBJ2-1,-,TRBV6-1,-,TGTGCCAGCAGCGGGACACCTAACAATGAGCAGTTCTTC,CASSGTPNNEQFF
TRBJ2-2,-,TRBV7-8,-,TGTGCCAGCAGCTTAAAGGGAAACACCGGGGAGCTGTTTTTT,CASSLKGNTGELFF
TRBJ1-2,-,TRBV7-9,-,TGTGCCAGCAGCTTAGAGAGACAGGAAAAAAACTATGGCTACACCTTC,CASSLERQEKNYGYTF
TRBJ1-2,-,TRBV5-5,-,TGTGCCAGCAGCTTTGGCGGGAAGAACTATGGCTACACCTTC,CASSFGGKNYGYTF
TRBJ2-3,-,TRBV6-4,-,TGTGCCAGCAGCCGACTCGAGCAGGATACGCAGTATTTT,CASSRLEQDTQYF
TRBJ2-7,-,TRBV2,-,TGTGCCAGCAGGACGGATGCCTACGAGCAGTACTTC,CASRTDAYEQYF
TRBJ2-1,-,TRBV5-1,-,TGCGCCAGCAGCTTGTTCGGGCGGGAAAAGCAGTTCTTC,CASSLFGREKQFF
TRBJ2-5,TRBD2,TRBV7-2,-,TGTGCCAGCAGCTTAGAGGCAGCGGGAGGCTACCAAGAGACCCAGTACTTC,CASSLEAAGGYQETQYF
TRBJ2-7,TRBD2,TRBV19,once,TGTGCCAGTAGTATCGTGGGGGGACTAGCGAGCTCCTACGAGCAGTACTTC,CASSIVGGLASSYEQYF
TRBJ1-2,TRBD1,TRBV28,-,TGTGCCAGCACCCCGCTCCGGGACAGGGGGAACTATGGCTACACCTTC,CASTPLRDRGNYGYTF
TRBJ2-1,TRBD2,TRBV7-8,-,TGTGCCAGCAGCTTTAGCGGGGACACCTACAATGAGCAGTTCTTC,CASSFSGDTYNEQFF
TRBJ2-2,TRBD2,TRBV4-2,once,TGTGCCAGCAGCCAAGACGCGATGTCGGAAATAGCGGGATCGAACACCGGGGAGCTGTTTTTT,CASSQDAMSEIAGSNTGELFF
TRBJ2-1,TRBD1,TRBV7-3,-,TGTGCCAGCAGCAAGGGACAGGGTGATGAGCAGTTCTTC,CASSKGQGDEQFF
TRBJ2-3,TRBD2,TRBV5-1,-,TGCGCCAGCAAAAGCATACCGGGAGGAGCAGATACGCAGTATTTT,CASKSIPGGADTQYF
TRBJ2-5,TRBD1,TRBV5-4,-,TGTGCCAGCAGCCAATGGACAGGGGAGACCCAGTACTTC,CASSQWTGETQYF
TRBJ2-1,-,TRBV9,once,TGTGCCAGCAGCGTAGGAGGTGGACCGTACAATGAGCAGTTCTTC,CASSVGGGPYNEQFF
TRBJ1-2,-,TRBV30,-,TGTGCCGAAGTGGGAATCTATGGCTACACCTTC,CAEVGIYGYTF
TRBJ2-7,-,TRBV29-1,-,TGCAGCGTCATGACGGCGAGCTCCTACGAGCAGTACTTC,CSVMTASSYEQYF